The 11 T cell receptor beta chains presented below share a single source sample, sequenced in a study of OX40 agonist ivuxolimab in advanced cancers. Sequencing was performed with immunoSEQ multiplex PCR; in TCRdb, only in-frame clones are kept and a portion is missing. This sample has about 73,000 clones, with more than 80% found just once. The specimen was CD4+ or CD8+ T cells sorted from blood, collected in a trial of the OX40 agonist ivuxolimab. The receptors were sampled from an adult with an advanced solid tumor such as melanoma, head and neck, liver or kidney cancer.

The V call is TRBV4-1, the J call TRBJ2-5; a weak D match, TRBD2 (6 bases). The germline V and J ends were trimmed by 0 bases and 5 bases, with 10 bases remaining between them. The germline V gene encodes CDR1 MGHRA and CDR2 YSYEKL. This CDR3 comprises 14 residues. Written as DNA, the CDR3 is TGCGCCAGCAGCCAAGAAGTCCGGGGGGAGACCCAGTACTTC. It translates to CASSQEVRGETQYF.

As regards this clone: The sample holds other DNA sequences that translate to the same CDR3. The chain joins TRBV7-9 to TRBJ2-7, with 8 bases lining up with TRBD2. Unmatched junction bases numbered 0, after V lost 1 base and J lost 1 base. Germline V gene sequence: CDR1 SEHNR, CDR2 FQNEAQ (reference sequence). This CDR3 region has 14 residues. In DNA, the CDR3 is TGTGCCAGCAGCTTAGGCGGGGGGTCCTACGAGCAGTACTTC. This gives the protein CASSLGGGSYEQYF.

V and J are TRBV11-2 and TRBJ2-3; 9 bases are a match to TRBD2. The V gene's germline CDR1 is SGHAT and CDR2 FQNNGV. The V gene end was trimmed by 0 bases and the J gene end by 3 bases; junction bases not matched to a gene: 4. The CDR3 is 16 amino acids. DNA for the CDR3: TGTGCCAGCAGCTTAGAGGGTAGCGGGAGTACAGATACGCAGTATTTT. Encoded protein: CASSLEGSGSTDTQYF.

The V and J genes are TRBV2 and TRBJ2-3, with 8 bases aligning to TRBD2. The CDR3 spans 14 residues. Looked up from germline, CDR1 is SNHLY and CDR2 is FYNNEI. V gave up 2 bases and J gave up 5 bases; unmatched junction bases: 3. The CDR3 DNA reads TGTGCCAGCAGTGAAAGTCTAGCGGGAGATACGCAGTATTTT. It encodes CASSESLAGDTQYF.

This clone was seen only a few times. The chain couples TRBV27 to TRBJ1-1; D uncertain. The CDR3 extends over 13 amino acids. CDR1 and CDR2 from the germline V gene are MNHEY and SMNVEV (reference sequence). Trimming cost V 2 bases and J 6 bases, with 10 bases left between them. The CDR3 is CASSLGFWAEAFF. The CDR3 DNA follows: TGTGCCAGCAGTTTAGGGTTTTGGGCTGAAGCTTTCTTT.

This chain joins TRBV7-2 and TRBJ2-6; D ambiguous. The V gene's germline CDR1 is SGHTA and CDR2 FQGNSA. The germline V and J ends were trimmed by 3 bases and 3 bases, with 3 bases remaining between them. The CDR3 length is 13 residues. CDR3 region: CASSFFGANVLTF. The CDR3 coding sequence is TGTGCCAGCAGCTTTTTTGGGGCCAACGTCCTGACTTTC.

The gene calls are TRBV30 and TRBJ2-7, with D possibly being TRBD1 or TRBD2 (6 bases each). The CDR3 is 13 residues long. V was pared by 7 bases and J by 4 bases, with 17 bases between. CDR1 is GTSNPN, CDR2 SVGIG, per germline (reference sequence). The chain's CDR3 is CASRGAFRYEQYF. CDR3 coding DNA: TGTGCCTCGAGGGGGGCCTTTCGTTACGAGCAGTACTTC.

The CDR3 protein is CASSGTAYNEQFF. CDR3 DNA: TGTGCCAGCAGCGGGACAGCCTACAATGAGCAGTTCTTC. The genes are TRBV7-8 and TRBJ2-1, with 7 bases matching TRBD1. Germline CDR1 is SGHVS and CDR2 is FQNEAQ. The CDR3 totals 13 residues. V trimming: 5 bases; J trimming: 2 bases; junction bases outside the gene matches: 0.

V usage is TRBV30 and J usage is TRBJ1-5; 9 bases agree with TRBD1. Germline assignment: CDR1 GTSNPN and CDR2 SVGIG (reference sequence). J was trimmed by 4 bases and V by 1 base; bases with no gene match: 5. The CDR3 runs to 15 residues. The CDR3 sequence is CAWSARDRVNQPQHF. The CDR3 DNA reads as TGTGCCTGGAGTGCCCGGGACAGGGTTAATCAGCCCCAGCATTTT. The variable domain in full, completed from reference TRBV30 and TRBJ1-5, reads SQTIHQWPATLVQPVGSPLSLECTVEGTSNPNLYWYRQAAGRGLQLLFYSVGIGQISSEVPQNLSASRPQDRQFILSSKKLLLSDSGFYLCAWSARDRVNQPQHFGDGTRLSIL.

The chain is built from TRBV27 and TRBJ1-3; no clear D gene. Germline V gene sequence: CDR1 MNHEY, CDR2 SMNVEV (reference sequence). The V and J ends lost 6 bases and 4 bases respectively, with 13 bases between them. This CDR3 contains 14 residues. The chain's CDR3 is CASRGLGTGNTIYF. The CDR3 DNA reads TGTGCCAGCAGAGGGTTGGGTACCGGAAACACCATATATTTT.

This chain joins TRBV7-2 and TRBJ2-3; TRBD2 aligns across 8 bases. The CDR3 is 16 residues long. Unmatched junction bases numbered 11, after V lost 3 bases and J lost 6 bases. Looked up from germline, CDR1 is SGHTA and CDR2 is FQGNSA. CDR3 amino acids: CASSFSAGGPQDTQYF. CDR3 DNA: TGTGCCAGCAGCTTTTCGGCGGGAGGACCCCAGGATACGCAGTATTTT.